Listed here are 26 T cell receptor beta chains from one sample, sequenced in a study of blood T cell repertoires in COVID-19 (dated by TCRdb to 2018 to 2021). Library preparation was by the immunoSEQ multiplex PCR assay. TCRdb limited this immuneACCESS table to in-frame rearrangements with V and J called. A share of clones is missing; checked studies link under half to unresolved V genes, and the rest is unexplained. The sample table lists roughly 200,000 clones, 85% of them with a count of one. The ten largest account for 15% to 20% of the sample. The sample taken for sequencing was PBMCs or T cells enriched from blood (not recorded which). The receptors here all came from a man between 40 and 49 years old who had recovered from COVID-19.

The chain carries TRBV27 and TRBJ1-5; 7 bases fit TRBD1. CDR1 and CDR2 from the germline V gene are MNHEY and SMNVEV (reference sequence). Trimming at V came to 4 bases and at J to 6 bases, leaving 15 bases not matched to a gene. The CDR3 has 17 amino acids. CDR3 residues: CASSSQADRVPGQPQHF. Written as DNA, the CDR3 is TGTGCCAGCAGTTCTCAAGCTGACAGGGTCCCGGGTCAGCCCCAGCATTTT.

The rearrangement uses TRBV7-9 and TRBJ1-1, with TRBD1 as a possible D gene (6 bases). The CDR3 loop spans 13 amino acids. With 5 bases removed from V and 5 bases from J, the gap between germline ends came to 12 bases. Germline CDR1 SEHNR, CDR2 FQNEAQ (reference sequence). The CDR3 DNA follows: TGTGCCAGCAGCCCACAGGGAAAAACTGAAGCTTTCTTT. Protein product: CASSPQGKTEAFF.

The chain recombines TRBV11-2 with TRBJ1-1; tentative D call: TRBD1 (5 bases). Trimming cost V 4 bases and J 0 bases, with 12 bases left between them. CDR3 length: 15 amino acids. Germline V CDR1 and CDR2: SGHAT, FQNNGV. The CDR3 bases are TGTGCCAGCAGCTCTACCCAGGGAATGAACACTGAAGCTTTCTTT. Protein product: CASSSTQGMNTEAFF.

This rearrangement joins TRBV4-3 to TRBJ2-7, with 14 bases aligning to TRBD2. V was clipped by 3 bases and J by 6 bases; unmatched bases: 10. In germline, CDR1 is LGHNA, CDR2 YSLEER. The CDR3 covers 17 residues. The CDR3 bases are TGCGCCAGCAGCCAGTCACTGGGACTAGCGGGAGCCTCCGAGCAGTACTTC. Translation gives CASSQSLGLAGASEQYF.

This chain connects TRBV4-3 to TRBJ2-7, with TRBD1 matching 7 bases. The germline CDR1 and CDR2 sequences are LGHNA and YSLEER. The junction had 4 bases not matched to a gene; V was cut back by 1 base and J by 1 base. CDR3 length equals 15 residues. This CDR3 is CASSQAGQRSYEQYF. CDR3 nucleotide sequence: TGCGCCAGCAGCCAAGCGGGACAGAGGTCCTACGAGCAGTACTTC.

This chain connects TRBV5-6 to TRBJ1-5; D is perhaps TRBD1 (5 bases). Per the germline V gene, CDR1 is SGHDT and CDR2 is YYEEEE. The CDR3 is 15 amino acids. V was shortened by 1 base and J by 4 bases, with 12 bases between the two germline ends. Here the CDR3 DNA reads TGTGCCAGCAGCTTGTCGGGGGTCCTGAATCAGCCCCAGCATTTT. Its protein is CASSLSGVLNQPQHF.

The CDR3 nucleotides are TGCGCCAGCAGCTTGATGGGGGAGGGGAACACTGAAGCTTTCTTT. As protein: CASSLMGEGNTEAFF. V and J are TRBV5-1 and TRBJ1-1, with D possibly TRBD1 on 5 matching bases. There are 15 residues in the CDR3. Germline CDR1 and CDR2: SGHRS and YFSETQ. The V gene lost 1 base and the J gene lost 1 base, with 11 bases spanning the gap.

This chain uses TRBV2 with TRBJ1-5; D remains ambiguous. Trimming stripped 0 bases from V and 4 bases from J, with 10 bases between. From germline, CDR1 is SNHLY and CDR2 FYNNEI. The CDR3 extends over 15 amino acids. CDR3 residues: CASSEAGRKNQPQHF. CDR3 DNA sequence: TGTGCCAGCAGTGAAGCGGGGAGGAAGAATCAGCCCCAGCATTTT.

The rearrangement joins TRBV2 to TRBJ1-2, with 9 bases identical to TRBD1. The CDR3 has 15 residues. V trimming: 6 bases; J trimming: 6 bases; junction bases outside the gene matches: 11. Germline loops: CDR1 SNHLY, CDR2 FYNNEI. The CDR3 here is CASRGTGQGKDGYTF. The CDR3 coding sequence is TGTGCCAGCAGGGGCACGGGACAGGGTAAAGATGGCTACACCTTC.

CDR3: CASSYTGELNTEAFF. The CDR3 DNA sequence: TGTGCCAGCAGTTACACCGGGGAGCTGAACACTGAAGCTTTCTTT. The rearrangement joins TRBV6-5 to TRBJ1-1; D not certain. The germline V gene has CDR1 MNHEY and CDR2 SVGAGI. Trimming stripped 2 bases from V and 0 bases from J, with 10 bases between. This CDR3 region has 15 residues.

This clone has only one observation. Different DNA sequences within this sample yield the same CDR3. The rearrangement joins TRBV5-1 to TRBJ2-1; a weak D match, TRBD2 (7 bases). Germline V gene data show CDR1 as SGHRS and CDR2 as YFSETQ. The CDR3 has 15 amino acids. V lost 4 bases and J lost 2, with 13 bases in between. The CDR3, as DNA: TGCGCCAGCAGCCCCGGGGGGCGGACCTACAATGAGCAGTTCTTC. Translated: CASSPGGRTYNEQFF.

This clone was detected only once. This chain links TRBV6-2 or TRBV6-3 with TRBJ2-5, with 8 bases aligning to TRBD2. There are 16 residues in the CDR3. With V trimmed by 2 bases and J by 1 base, 6 bases remained unmatched. Germline V gene data show CDR1 as MNHEY and CDR2 as SVGEGT. The CDR3 loop is CASSYPSGRVQETQYF. The CDR3 bases are TGTGCCAGCAGTTACCCTAGCGGGCGGGTCCAAGAGACCCAGTACTTC.

This clone was found once. The chain recombines TRBV6-6 with TRBJ1-2; D is unresolved. Germline V gene lookup returns CDR1 MNHNY and CDR2 SVGAGI (reference sequence). V gave up 6 bases and J gave up 4 bases, with 12 bases separating them. This CDR3 region has 13 residues. CDR3 sequence reads: CASSPGNLYGYTF. The CDR3 DNA reads TGTGCCAGCAGCCCGGGTAACCTCTATGGCTACACCTTC.

This chain connects TRBV29-1 to TRBJ1-1; TRBD1 is a possible D gene (5 bases). Trimming pared 6 bases from V and 4 bases from J, leaving 18 bases between. Germline lookup yields CDR1 SQVTM and CDR2 ANQGSEA. This CDR3 has 14 residues. CDR3 sequence: CSVPKGLLGTEAFF. As DNA, the CDR3 is TGCAGCGTCCCAAAGGGACTACTCGGCACTGAAGCTTTCTTT.

The chain has TRBV29-1 and TRBJ1-3; 8 nucleotides align to TRBD1. The CDR3 has 14 residues. Looked up from germline, CDR1 is SQVTM and CDR2 is ANQGSEA. V shed 4 bases, J shed 3 bases, and the junction held 5 bases outside the gene matches. CDR3 nucleotides: TGCAGCGTTGGGGACAGGCGGAGTGGAAACACCATATATTTT. This codes for CSVGDRRSGNTIYF. Together with reference TRBV29-1 and TRBJ1-3, the CDR3 gives the full variable domain: SAVISQKPSRDICQRGTSLTIQCQVDSQVTMMFWYRQQPGQSLTLIATANQGSEATYESGFVIDKFPISRPNLTFSTLTVSNMSPEDSSIYLCSVGDRRSGNTIYFGEGSWLTVV.

This chain joins TRBV7-8 and TRBJ2-1; 8 bases agree with TRBD2. The CDR3 has 14 amino acids. Germline V gives CDR1 SGHVS, CDR2 FQNEAQ. After removal of 5 bases from V and 3 bases from J, the junction contained 3 bases not matched to a gene. This CDR3 reads CASSLREGYNEQFF. The CDR3 DNA sequence: TGTGCCAGCAGCCTTCGGGAGGGCTACAATGAGCAGTTCTTC. Looking up the rest from reference TRBV7-8 and TRBJ2-1 gives the full variable domain: GAGVSQSPRYKVAKRGQDVALRCDPISGHVSLFWYQQALGQGPEFLTYFQNEAQLDKSGLPSDRFFAERPEGSVSTLKIQRTQQEDSAVYLCASSLREGYNEQFFGPGTRLTVL.

This CDR3 is CASSASLAGVAYEQYF. DNA of the CDR3: TGTGCCAGCAGTGCCTCTCTAGCGGGAGTCGCCTACGAGCAGTACTTC. The chain combines TRBV27 with TRBJ2-7; 10 bases agree with TRBD2. The CDR3 length is 16 residues. V shed 5 bases, J shed 2 bases, and the junction held 9 bases outside the gene matches. Germline V gene sequence: CDR1 MNHEY, CDR2 SMNVEV (reference sequence).

V gene TRBV28 combines with J gene TRBJ1-1; D call uncertain. CDR1 is MDHEN and CDR2 is SYDVKM in the germline V gene. CDR3 length equals 14 residues. V lost 8 bases and J lost 10, with 23 bases in between. This CDR3 is CASSDFVSLFAAFF. For the CDR3, the DNA is TGTGCCAGCTCCGACTTCGTGTCCCTCTTTGCAGCTTTCTTT.

The chain recombines TRBV7-9 with TRBJ1-5, with D perhaps matching TRBD1 (5 bases). The CDR3 has 14 amino acids. CDR1 and CDR2 (germline): SEHNR, FQNEAQ (reference sequence). V was trimmed by 5 bases and J by 3 bases, leaving 11 bases between them. The CDR3 region has the DNA TGTGCCAGCAGCCCCGACAGTAACAATCAGCCCCAGCATTTT. Translation: CASSPDSNNQPQHF.

This clone was picked up a small number of times. This chain uses TRBV12-5 with TRBJ2-1; 9 bases map to TRBD1. Germline trimming cut 2 bases from V and 7 bases from J; bases unmatched to any gene: 9. Germline V gene lookup returns CDR1 LGHNT and CDR2 FRNRAP. The CDR3 sequence is 16 residues long. The CDR3 region is CASGLITGTGRNEQFF. In DNA, the CDR3 is TGTGCTAGTGGTTTGATAACCGGGACAGGGAGGAATGAGCAGTTCTTC.

This chain uses TRBV11-2 with TRBJ1-3; D call uncertain. Germline V lookup: CDR1 SGHAT, CDR2 FQNNGV. The CDR3 has 14 amino acids. Trimming stripped 5 bases from V and 1 base from J, with 9 bases between. CDR3 loop: CASSPVRSGNTIYF. The CDR3 DNA sequence: TGTGCCAGCAGCCCCGTCCGGTCTGGAAACACCATATATTTT.

This sequence joins TRBV19 and TRBJ2-1; D perhaps matches TRBD2 (6 bases). Trimming cost V 8 bases and J 5 bases, with 13 bases left between them. CDR3 length: 13 residues. CDR1 LNHDA and CDR2 SQIVND come from the germline V gene (reference sequence). CDR3 residues: CASGGTVNNEQFF. CDR3 DNA sequence: TGTGCCAGTGGGGGGACGGTAAACAATGAGCAGTTCTTC.

The chain combines TRBV7-9 with TRBJ2-7; perhaps TRBD2 as D (5 bases). Germline V gene data show CDR1 as SEHNR and CDR2 as FQNEAQ (reference sequence). Between the trimmed V and J ends, which lost 5 bases and 0 bases, there was a span of 14 bases. The CDR3 runs 15 residues. The CDR3 sequence is CASSLGSSSSYEQYF. CDR3 in DNA: TGTGCCAGCAGCCTGGGGAGCTCGAGCTCCTACGAGCAGTACTTC.

This chain links TRBV19 with TRBJ2-6; D possibly corresponds to TRBD2 (5 bases). From germline, CDR1 is LNHDA and CDR2 SQIVND (reference sequence). The CDR3 is 17 amino acids. With 6 bases removed from V and 0 bases from J, the gap between germline ends came to 15 bases. The CDR3 DNA sequence: TGTGCCAGTAGACCGAGTTTTCGGGGCTCTGGGGCCAACGTCCTGACTTTC. Translating gives CASRPSFRGSGANVLTF. The full variable domain, its missing parts supplied by reference TRBV19 and TRBJ2-6, is DGGITQSPKYLFRKEGQNVTLSCEQNLNHDAMYWYRQDPGQGLRLIYYSQIVNDFQKGDIAEGYSVSREKKESFPLTVTSAQKNPTAFYLCASRPSFRGSGANVLTFGAGSRLTVL.

The chain carries TRBV11-2 and TRBJ2-2; D is possibly TRBD2 (9 bases). V lost 5 bases and J 6 bases, leaving 25 bases between the germline ends. CDR3 length equals 18 residues. CDR1 SGHAT and CDR2 FQNNGV come from the germline V gene. CDR3 nucleotide sequence: TGTGCCAGCAGCCTCAGGGGGCGGGGACTAGCCCCGGCCGGGGAGCTGTTTTTT. Protein sequence: CASSLRGRGLAPAGELFF.

Remarks on this clone: At one end, the junction sequence differs from germline, possibly due to a read error. The chain couples TRBV7-9 to TRBJ1-1, with D possibly TRBD1 on 6 matching bases. The CDR3 sequence is 16 residues long. Germline CDR1 SEHNR, CDR2 FQNEAQ (reference sequence). For the CDR3, the DNA is TGTGCCAGCAGAGACCCTTTGTGGCAGGGGAACGCTGAAGCTTTCTTT. Its protein product is CASRDPLWQGNAEAFF. Filled out from reference TRBV7-9 and TRBJ1-1, the complete variable domain reads DTGVSQNPRHKITKRGQNVTFRCDPISEHNRLYWYRQTLGQGPEFLTYFQNEAQLEKSRLLSDRFSAERPKGSFSTLEIQRTEQGDSAMYLCASRDPLWQGNAEAFFGQGTRLTVV.